This TCR beta chain was sequenced during a study of cytomegalovirus exposure and HLA in healthy donors. Study outcomes and limitations: Follow-up analysis found HLA locus-dependent TCR association rates, highest for DRB1 and lowest for HLA-C.

Details on this clone: Antigen unknown.

V was clipped by 4 bases and J by 3 bases, with 9 bases between them. The CDR3 is 13 amino acids. Germline loops: CDR1 SNHLY, CDR2 FYNNEI. The primer mix had 60 Vbeta and 13 Jbeta primers. Only in-frame clones appear in the TCRdb table, and some are missing; sequencing was by immunoSEQ multiplex PCR. Of approximately 170,000 clones in the sample, around three quarters were seen once. Source material: PBMCs. The chain has TRBV2 and TRBJ1-2, with a possible D match to TRBD1 (5 bases). The TCR comes from a man aged 35-49 years in good health and CMV-seronegative. The CDR3 sequence is CASSGGGYYGYTF. The CDR3 DNA is TGTGCCAGCAGTGGGGGGGGGTACTATGGCTACACCTTC.